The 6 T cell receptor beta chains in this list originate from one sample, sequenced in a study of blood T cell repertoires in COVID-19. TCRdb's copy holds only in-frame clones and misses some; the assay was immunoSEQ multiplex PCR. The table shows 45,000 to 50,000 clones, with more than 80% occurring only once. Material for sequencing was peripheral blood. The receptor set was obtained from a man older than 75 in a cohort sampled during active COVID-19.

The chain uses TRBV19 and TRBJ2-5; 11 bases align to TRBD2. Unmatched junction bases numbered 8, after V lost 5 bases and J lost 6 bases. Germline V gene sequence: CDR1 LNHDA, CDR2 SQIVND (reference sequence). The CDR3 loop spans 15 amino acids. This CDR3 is CASSPLAGGLKTQYF. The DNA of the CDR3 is TGTGCCAGTAGTCCCCTAGCGGGGGGCCTTAAGACCCAGTACTTC.

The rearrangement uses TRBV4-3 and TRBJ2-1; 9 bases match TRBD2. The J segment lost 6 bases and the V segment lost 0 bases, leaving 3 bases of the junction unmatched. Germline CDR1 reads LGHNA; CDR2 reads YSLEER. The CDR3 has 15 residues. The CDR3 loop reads CASSQDAGGRNEQFF. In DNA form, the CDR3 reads TGCGCCAGCAGCCAAGACGCGGGAGGGCGCAATGAGCAGTTCTTC.

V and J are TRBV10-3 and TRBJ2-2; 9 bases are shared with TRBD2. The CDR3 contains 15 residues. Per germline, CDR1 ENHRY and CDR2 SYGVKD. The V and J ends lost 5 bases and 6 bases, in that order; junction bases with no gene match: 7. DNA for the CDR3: TGTGCCATCAGTTATACCGGGACTAGCCCCGGGGAGCTGTTTTTT. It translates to CAISYTGTSPGELFF.

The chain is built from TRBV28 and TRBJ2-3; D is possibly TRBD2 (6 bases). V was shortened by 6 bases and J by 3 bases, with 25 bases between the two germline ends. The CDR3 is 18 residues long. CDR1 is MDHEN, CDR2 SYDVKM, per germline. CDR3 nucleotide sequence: TGTGCCAGCAGCCAGAGCCCCGGGAGACGAGGGGCTACAGATACGCAGTATTTT. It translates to CASSQSPGRRGATDTQYF.

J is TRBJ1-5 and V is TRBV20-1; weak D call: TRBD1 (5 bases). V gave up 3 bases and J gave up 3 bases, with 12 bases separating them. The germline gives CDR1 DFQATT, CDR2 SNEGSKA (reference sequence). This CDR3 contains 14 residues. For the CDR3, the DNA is TGCAGTGCTAGTGGGGGGGTAAACAATCAGCCCCAGCATTTT. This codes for CSASGGVNNQPQHF.

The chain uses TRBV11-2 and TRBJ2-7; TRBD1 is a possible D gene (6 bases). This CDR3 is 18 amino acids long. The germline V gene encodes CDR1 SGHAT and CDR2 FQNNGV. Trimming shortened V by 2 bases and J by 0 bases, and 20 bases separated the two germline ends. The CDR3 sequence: CASSLRPPGQLSSYEQYF. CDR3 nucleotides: TGTGCCAGCAGCTTAAGACCGCCCGGACAGCTAAGCTCCTACGAGCAGTACTTC.